This section outlines one T cell receptor (beta chain) sequence together with its context. The sample belongs to a study of shared clonotypes between healthy human individuals. Germline trimming cut 4 bases from V and 4 bases from J; bases unmatched to any gene: 14. The CDR3 totals 17 residues. Germline V gives CDR1 SGHRS, CDR2 YFSETQ. Deep-level running was used for the assay. The data were produced by immunoSEQ multiplex PCR, yet TCRdb's version contains in-frame clones alone and is incomplete. The sample shows roughly 1,800,000 clones, about 95% of them seen only once. Naivety among CD8 cells was defined by CD45RO negativity and positive CCR7 selection, thereby excluding terminally differentiated effector memory CD45RA+ cells.

The TCR was taken from a man aged 18 to 30 in good health. Sequenced sample: naive CD8+ T cells sorted from blood. This sequence joins TRBV5-1 and TRBJ2-7, with 10 bases identical to TRBD1. For the CDR3, the DNA is TGCGCCAGCAGCCCCTCAGGCGGGACAGGGGCGGGATACGAGCAGTACTTC. Its protein is CASSPSGGTGAGYEQYF.